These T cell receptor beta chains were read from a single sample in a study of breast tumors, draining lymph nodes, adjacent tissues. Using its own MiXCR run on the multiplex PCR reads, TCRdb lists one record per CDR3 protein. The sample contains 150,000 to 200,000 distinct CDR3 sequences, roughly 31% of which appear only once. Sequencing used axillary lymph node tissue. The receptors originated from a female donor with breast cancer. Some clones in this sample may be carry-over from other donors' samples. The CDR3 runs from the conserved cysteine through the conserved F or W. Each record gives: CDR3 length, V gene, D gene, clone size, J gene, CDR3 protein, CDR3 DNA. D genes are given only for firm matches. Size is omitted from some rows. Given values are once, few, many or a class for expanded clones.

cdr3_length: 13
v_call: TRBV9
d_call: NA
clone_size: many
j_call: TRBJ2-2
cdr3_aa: CASSATGTGELFF
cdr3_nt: TGTGCCAGCAGCGCTACTGGCACCGGGGAGCTGTTTTTT

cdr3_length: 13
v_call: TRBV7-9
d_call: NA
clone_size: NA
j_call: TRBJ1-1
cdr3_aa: CASSLSVNTETFF
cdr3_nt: TGTGCCAGCAGCTTGAGTGTGAACACTGAAACTTTCTTT

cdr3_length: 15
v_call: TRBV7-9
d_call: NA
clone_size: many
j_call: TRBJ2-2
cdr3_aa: CASSSRDSDTGELFF
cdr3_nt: TGTGCCAGCAGCTCCAGAGATTCTGACACCGGGGAGCTGTTTTTT

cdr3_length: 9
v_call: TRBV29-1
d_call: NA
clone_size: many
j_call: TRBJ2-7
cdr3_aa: CIPELEQYF
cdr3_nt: TGCATCCCAGAGCTCGAGCAGTACTTC

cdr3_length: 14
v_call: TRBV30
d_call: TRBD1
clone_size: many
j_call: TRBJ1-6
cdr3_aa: CAWSATGGGSPLHF
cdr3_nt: TGTGCCTGGAGTGCGACAGGGGGCGGTTCACCCCTCCACTTT

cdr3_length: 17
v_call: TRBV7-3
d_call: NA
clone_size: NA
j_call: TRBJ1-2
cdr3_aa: CASSLEPRQPQFYGYTF
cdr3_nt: TGTGCCAGCAGCTTAGAACCGAGACAACCGCAGTTCTATGGCTACACCTTC

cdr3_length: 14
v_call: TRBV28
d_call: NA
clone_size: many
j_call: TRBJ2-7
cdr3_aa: CASSLPTGPYEQYF
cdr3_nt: TGTGCCAGCAGTTTACCCACAGGCCCCTACGAGCAGTACTTC

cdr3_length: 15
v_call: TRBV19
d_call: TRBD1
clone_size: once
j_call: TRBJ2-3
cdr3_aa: CASSPGQGFTDTQYF
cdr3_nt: TGTGCCAGTAGTCCCGGACAGGGATTCACAGATACGCAGTATTTT

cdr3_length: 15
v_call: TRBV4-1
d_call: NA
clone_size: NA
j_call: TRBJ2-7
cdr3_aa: CASSQVSANLYEQYF
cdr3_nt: TGCGCCAGCAGCCAAGTCTCTGCCAACCTCTACGAGCAGTACTTC

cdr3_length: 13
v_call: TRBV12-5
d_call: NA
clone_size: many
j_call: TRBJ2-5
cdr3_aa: CASAKGVVETQYF
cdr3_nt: TGTGCTAGTGCGAAGGGGGTTGTAGAGACCCAGTACTTC